This T cell receptor (beta chain) is drawn from a study of T cell responses to AZD1222 COVID-19 vaccine. The CDR3 length is 20 residues. Only in-frame clones appear in the TCRdb table, and some are missing; sequencing was by immunoSEQ multiplex PCR. The sample holds some 120,000 clones; 86% are singletons and the top ten take about 12%. The chain employs TRBV21-1 and TRBJ2-6; no DNA check was done on the table's D call, TRBD1. TRBV21-1 is designated a pseudogene. The sample here was peripheral blood, taken on day 0 of AZD1222 vaccination. The TCR sequence derives from an adult in good health. CDR3 DNA sequence: TGTGCCAGCAGCATTGGGCCGGAAGCGGACAGATACTCTGGGGCCAACGTCCTGACTTTC. Its translation is CASSIGPEADRYSGANVLTF.